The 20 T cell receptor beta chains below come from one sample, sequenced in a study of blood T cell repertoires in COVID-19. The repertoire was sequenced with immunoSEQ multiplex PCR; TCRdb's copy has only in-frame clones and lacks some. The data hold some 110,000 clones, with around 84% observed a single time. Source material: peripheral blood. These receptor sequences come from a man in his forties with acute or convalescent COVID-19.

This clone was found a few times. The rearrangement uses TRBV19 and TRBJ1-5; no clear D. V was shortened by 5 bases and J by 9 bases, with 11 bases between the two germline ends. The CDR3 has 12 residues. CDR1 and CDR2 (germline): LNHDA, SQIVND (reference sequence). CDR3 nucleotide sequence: TGTGCCAGTAGTGAACTAGAGGGGCCCCAGCATTTT. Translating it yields CASSELEGPQHF.

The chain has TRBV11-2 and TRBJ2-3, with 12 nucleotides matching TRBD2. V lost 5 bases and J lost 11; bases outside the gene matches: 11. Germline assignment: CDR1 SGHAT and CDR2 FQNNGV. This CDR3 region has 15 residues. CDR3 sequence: CASSRTSGASIVQYF. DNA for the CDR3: TGTGCCAGCAGCCGGACTAGCGGGGCCTCGATTGTGCAGTATTTT.

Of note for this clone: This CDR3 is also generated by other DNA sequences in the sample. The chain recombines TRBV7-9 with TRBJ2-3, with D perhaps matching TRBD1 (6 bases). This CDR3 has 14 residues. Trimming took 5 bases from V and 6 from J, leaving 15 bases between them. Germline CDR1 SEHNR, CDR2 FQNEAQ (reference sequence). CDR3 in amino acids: CASSPRTATDTQYF. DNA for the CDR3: TGTGCCAGCAGCCCCAGGACAGCTACGGATACGCAGTATTTT.

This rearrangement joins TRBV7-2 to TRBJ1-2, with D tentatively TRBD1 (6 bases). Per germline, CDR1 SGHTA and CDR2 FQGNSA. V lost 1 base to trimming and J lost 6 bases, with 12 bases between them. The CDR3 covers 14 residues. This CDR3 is CASSLVGTTHGYTF. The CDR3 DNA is TGTGCCAGCAGCTTAGTTGGGACAACCCATGGCTACACCTTC.

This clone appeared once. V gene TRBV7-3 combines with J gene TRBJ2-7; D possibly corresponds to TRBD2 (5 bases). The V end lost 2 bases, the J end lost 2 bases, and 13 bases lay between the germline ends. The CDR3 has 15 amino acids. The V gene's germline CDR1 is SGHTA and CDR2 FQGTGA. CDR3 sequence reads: CASSLVSGNTYEQYF. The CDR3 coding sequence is TGTGCCAGCAGCTTAGTATCGGGGAACACCTACGAGCAGTACTTC.

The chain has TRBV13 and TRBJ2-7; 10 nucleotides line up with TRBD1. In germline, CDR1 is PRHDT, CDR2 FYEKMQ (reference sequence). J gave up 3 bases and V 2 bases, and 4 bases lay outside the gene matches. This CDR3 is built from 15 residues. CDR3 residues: CASSLRGQGSYEQYF. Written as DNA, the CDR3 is TGTGCCAGCAGCTTACGGGGACAGGGGAGCTACGAGCAGTACTTC.

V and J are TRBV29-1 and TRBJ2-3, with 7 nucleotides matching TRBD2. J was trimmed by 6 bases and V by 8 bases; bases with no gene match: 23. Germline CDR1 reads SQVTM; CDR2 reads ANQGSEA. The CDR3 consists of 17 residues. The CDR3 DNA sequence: TGCAGCCTTGCGGGTACCCAGCGGGATCCGGTATTGGATACGCAGTATTTT. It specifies CSLAGTQRDPVLDTQYF.

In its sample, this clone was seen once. The CDR3 reads CATHVAGGWEETQYF. CDR3 in DNA: TGTGCCACCCATGTTGCGGGAGGGTGGGAAGAGACCCAGTACTTC. The chain combines TRBV27 with TRBJ2-5, with 9 bases lining up with TRBD2. This CDR3 region has 15 residues. The germline V gene encodes CDR1 MNHEY and CDR2 SMNVEV (reference sequence). Unmatched junction bases numbered 12, after V lost 10 bases and J lost 3 bases.

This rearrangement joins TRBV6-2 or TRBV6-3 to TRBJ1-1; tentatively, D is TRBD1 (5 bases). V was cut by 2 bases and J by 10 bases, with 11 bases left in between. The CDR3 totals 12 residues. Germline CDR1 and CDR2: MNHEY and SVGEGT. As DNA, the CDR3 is TGTGCCAGCAGTTACGGGGGGAGGAGAGCTTTCTTT. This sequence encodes CASSYGGRRAFF.

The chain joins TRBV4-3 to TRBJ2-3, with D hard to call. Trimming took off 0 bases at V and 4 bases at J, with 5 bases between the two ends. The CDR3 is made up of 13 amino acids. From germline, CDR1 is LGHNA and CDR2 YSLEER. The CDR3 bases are TGCGCCAGCAGCCAAGATATTCCAGATACGCAGTATTTT. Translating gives CASSQDIPDTQYF.

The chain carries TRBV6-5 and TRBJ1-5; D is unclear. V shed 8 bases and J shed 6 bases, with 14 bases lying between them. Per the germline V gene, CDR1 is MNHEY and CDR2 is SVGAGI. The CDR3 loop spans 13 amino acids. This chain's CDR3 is CASAAGWGQPQHF. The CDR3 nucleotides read TGTGCCAGCGCGGCGGGCTGGGGTCAGCCCCAGCATTTT.

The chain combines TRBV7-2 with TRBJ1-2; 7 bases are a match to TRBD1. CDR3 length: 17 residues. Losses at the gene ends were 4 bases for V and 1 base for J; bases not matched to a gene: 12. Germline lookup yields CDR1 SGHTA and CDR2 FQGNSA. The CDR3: CASSSSYRTGYNYGYTF. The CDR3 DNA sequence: TGTGCCAGCAGCTCGTCATACAGGACAGGCTATAACTATGGCTACACCTTC.

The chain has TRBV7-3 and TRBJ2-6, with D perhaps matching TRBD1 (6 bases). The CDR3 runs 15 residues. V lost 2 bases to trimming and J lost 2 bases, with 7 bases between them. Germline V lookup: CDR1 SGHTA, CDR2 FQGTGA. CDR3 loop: CASSLRDTGANVLTF. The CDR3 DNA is TGTGCCAGCAGCTTACGGGACACTGGGGCCAACGTCCTGACTTTC.

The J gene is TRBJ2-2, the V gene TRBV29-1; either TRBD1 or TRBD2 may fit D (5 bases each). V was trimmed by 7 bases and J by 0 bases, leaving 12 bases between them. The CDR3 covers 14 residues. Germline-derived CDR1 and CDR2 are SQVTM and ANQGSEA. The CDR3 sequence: CSGGSRANTGELFF. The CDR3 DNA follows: TGCAGCGGGGGGTCTAGAGCGAACACCGGGGAGCTGTTTTTT.

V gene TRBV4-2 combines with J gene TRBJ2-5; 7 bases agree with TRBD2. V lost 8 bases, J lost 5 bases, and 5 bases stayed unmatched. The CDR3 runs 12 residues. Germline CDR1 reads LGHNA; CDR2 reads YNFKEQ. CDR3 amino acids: CASRGVSETQYF. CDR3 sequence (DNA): TGTGCCAGCCGGGGGGTGTCGGAGACCCAGTACTTC.

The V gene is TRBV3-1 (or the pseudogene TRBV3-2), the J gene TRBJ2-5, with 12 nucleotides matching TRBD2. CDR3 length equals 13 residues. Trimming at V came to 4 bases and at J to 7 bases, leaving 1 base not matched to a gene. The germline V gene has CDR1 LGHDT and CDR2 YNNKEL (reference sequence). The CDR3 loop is CASSPGLAGTQYF. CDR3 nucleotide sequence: TGTGCCAGCAGCCCGGGACTAGCGGGGACCCAGTACTTC.

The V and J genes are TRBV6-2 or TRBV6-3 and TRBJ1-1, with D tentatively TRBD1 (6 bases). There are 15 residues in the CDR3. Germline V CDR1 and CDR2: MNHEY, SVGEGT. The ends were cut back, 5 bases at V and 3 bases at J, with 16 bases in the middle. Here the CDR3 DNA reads TGTGCCAGCAGTACAGGGTTGGGTAGAGACACTGAAGCTTTCTTT. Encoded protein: CASSTGLGRDTEAFF.

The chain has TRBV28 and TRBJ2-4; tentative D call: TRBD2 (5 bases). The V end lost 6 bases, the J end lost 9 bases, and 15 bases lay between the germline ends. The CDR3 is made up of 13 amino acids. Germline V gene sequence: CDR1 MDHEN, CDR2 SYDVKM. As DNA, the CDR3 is TGTGCCAGCAGGGACTGGTCGCAAGGCATTCAGTACTTC. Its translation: CASRDWSQGIQYF.

The CDR3 DNA is TGTGCCAGCAGCTTAGGGACAGGGGGCGTAAAAAACATTCAGTACTTC. This sequence encodes CASSLGTGGVKNIQYF. The chain joins TRBV7-3 to TRBJ2-4; 12 bases are a match to TRBD1. CDR3 length: 16 residues. CDR1 and CDR2 from the germline V gene are SGHTA and FQGTGA. V lost 2 bases and J lost 4; bases outside the gene matches: 3. Filled out from reference TRBV7-3 and TRBJ2-4, the complete variable domain reads GAGVSQTPSNKVTEKGKYVELRCDPISGHTALYWYRQSLGQGPEFLIYFQGTGAADDSGLPNDRFFAVRPEGSVSTLKIQRTERGDSAVYLCASSLGTGGVKNIQYFGAGTRLSVL.

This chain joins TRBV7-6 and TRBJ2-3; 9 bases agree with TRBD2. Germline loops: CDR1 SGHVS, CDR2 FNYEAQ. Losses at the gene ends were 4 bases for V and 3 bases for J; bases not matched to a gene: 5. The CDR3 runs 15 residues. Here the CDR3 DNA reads TGTGCCAGCAGCTCCAGCGGGAGGACTACAGATACGCAGTATTTT. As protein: CASSSSGRTTDTQYF.